The subject of this entry is one TCR beta chain. This entry comes from a study of blood T cell repertoires in COVID-19. V lost 3 bases and J lost 8; bases outside the gene matches: 10. CDR1 is MDHEN and CDR2 is SYDVKM in the germline V gene. The CDR3 sequence is 15 residues long. Authors' analysis steps: Reference gene primer amplification gave estimated nucleated cell counts. Some clones are missing from TCRdb's copy, which holds only in-frame ones; the method was immunoSEQ multiplex PCR. Clone size and V and J calls were adopted from that table, with D and trimming inferred from the DNA. Of approximately 99,000 clones listed, more than 70% were seen once; the top ten hold 10% to 15%.

The sequenced material came from peripheral blood. The J gene is TRBJ1-2, the V gene TRBV28, with 9 positions matching TRBD1. The sequence was obtained from an older woman in a cohort sampled during active or convalescent COVID-19. Here the CDR3 reads CASSLGSGQGGGYTF. The DNA of the CDR3 is TGTGCCAGCAGTTTGGGCTCGGGACAGGGAGGCGGCTACACCTTC.